The source of this T cell receptor (beta chain) is a study of cytomegalovirus exposure and HLA in healthy donors (dated by TCRdb to the late 2010s). With regard to the full study: According to an earlier analysis of a few hundred of the donors, some 180 million T cells yielded some 120 million unique TCR beta sequences and 250 to 350 Gb of sequence data. Roughly 300 gigabases of sequencing data and 78 million or so unique TCR sequences were included in an early release covering roughly 600 HLA-typed donors. The genetic ancestry cluster associated with self-reported Caucasian donors included approximately 85% of the 398 genotyped donors. The study aimed to test whether cataloging public T cell receptors could reveal signatures of past pathogen exposure. The T cell repertoires of 666 subjects were profiled by immunosequencing and related to cytomegalovirus serostatus. Along with the roughly 700-subject first cohort, a separate validation cohort of over 90 different subjects was used. To predict cytomegalovirus infection status, the study combined high-throughput TCR immunosequencing, statistical association of individual TCRs with disease status, and machine learning. A later analysis re-analyzed previously published TCR beta repertoires from about 600 donors and added high-resolution HLA genotyping to study TCR occurrence patterns. The later analysis used no new phenotypic data to find candidate immune exposures, relying instead on TCR beta sequences and their occurrence across donors. An earlier analysis of 587 of the donors used high-throughput TCR beta sequencing to judge whether each TCR beta V gene segment behaved as functional or pseudogenic. Donor age, sex, ethnicity and CMV serostatus were collected together with the repertoire data. A later genetic analysis used genome-wide SNP genotypes for about three fifths of the 666 donors, treating that subset as a discovery cohort. Every discovery cohort repertoire had been produced on one sequencing platform. Class I and class II HLA loci were covered by the typing at four-digit resolution. Typing coverage differed by locus: A, B, C, DRB1 and DQB1 were typed in roughly 620-630 donors, DQA1 in 500 to 550, DPA1 in approximately 600, and DPB1 in about 450. Roughly 5 DR-DQ haplotypes were treated as single units for association and clustering because of strong linkage in the cohort. Across about 370 genotyped donors of the cohort, an average of about 200,000 unique TCR beta nucleotide sequences per donor were sequenced, and roughly a sixth of those sequences were non-productive.

As concerns this clone: The specificity of this receptor is unknown. It has no much larger one-base neighbor in the sample; base qualities were not kept.

The cohort was made up of approximately 670 healthy bone marrow donors. At the time of sampling, every cohort member was nominally healthy, though immune exposures that went unrecorded were likely present. The donor was CMV seronegative and was included in the group of about 350 seronegative cohort members. Each donor provided a peripheral blood sample, and peripheral blood mononuclear cells were used for TCR beta sequencing. The Qiagen DNeasy Blood Extraction Kit was used to extract genomic DNA from the blood cell samples. Receptors were amplified or captured by the immunoSEQ multiplex PCR assay. For the multiplex PCR, a mixture combining 60 forward primers for TCR Vbeta segments and 13 reverse primers for TCR Jbeta segments was used. Amplification of the CDR3 region of rearranged TCR beta genes was performed with a multiplex PCR assay on genomic DNA. On the Illumina HiSeq System, the amplified TCR beta libraries were sequenced as 87-base-pair reads. The study's processing was this. In a later analysis, tens of millions of unique TCR beta chains were counted across the roughly 610 repertoires, and roughly 11 million of these chains were shared by at least two donors. A nearest-neighbor algorithm error-corrected the raw reads and collapsed the reads into unique sequences, merging closely related sequences to remove PCR and sequencing errors. Alignment of CDR3 sequences to IMGT reference sequences was used to assign V, D and J gene segments. For a sequence to be retained, a match of at least six nucleotides was required to both a V gene segment and a J gene segment. A rearrangement was called productive if the CDR3 had no stop codons and remained in frame with V and J, and every other rearrangement was called non-productive. CDR3 was defined by IMGT convention, running from the second conserved V-encoded cysteine to the conserved J-encoded phenylalanine. Sequences without an unambiguous match to a single V gene segment were excluded from the earlier analysis of about 630 of the donors. In an earlier analysis of some 590 of the donors, V segments were called functional above 56.7% productive rearrangements and were called segregating when the between-donor standard deviation exceeded 5%. A statistical classification framework was built for diagnosing cytomegalovirus status from the catalog of TCR beta chain sequences. A later analysis assigned V and J genes by comparing TCR nucleotide sequences with IMGT/GENE-DB human TR gene sequences. The TCRdist pipeline was used in a later analysis to assign CDR3 sequences and most-parsimonious VDJ recombination scenarios. A later analysis defined each TCR beta chain by its CDR3 amino acid sequence plus V-gene family, and excluded reads lacking a unique V-gene family. To address suspected cross-contamination and a sequencing artifact, a later analysis removed 592 highly shared, low-generation-probability nucleotide sequences. In a later analysis, a clonal expansion index for each public chain was calculated from normalized within-repertoire ranks of inferred template counts. In a later analysis, generation probabilities were computed using a VDJ recombination model fitted to out-of-frame rearrangements, and the results were checked against IGoR. In a later analysis, TCR-TCR, TCR-HLA and TCR-CMV co-occurrence was scored with hypergeometric tests, and a repertoire-size bias correction was applied to TCR pairs. To estimate false discovery rates, a later analysis permuted the HLA or CMV assignments 20 times. In a later analysis, co-occurring TCRs were grouped using DBSCAN, and TCRdist sequence similarity was added for clustering within HLA-allele-positive subsets. Co-occurrence clustering excluded repertoires with fewer than 30,000 or more than 120,000 public chains, plus five with anomalous nucleotide sharing. The table comes from immuneACCESS by way of TCRdb, which keeps in-frame sequences with V and J called. Part of the clones is missing from these tables; in studies checked, under half for an unresolved V gene and the rest for unknown reasons. The V and J calls and clone size were taken over from that table, and D and trimming were inferred from the DNA. This sample gives approximately 93,000 clones in total; 79% of them show up just once. The ten largest make up 3.8% of the sample.

According to the germline V gene, CDR1 reads MNHNS and CDR2 reads SASEGT. Ends trimmed: V by 3 bases, J by 5 bases; bases unmatched to a gene: 20. Spanning cysteine to phenylalanine, the CDR3 consists of 20 amino acids. Of the read, only the CDR3 DNA is kept; its 60 bases are in frame from base 1. What the work shows at the level of the full study, not this receptor alone: An earlier analysis of around 540 of the donors showed that most TCR beta V segments appeared in productive rearrangements either about 87% or about 30% of the time, which broadly matched IMGT annotations. When HLA alleles, especially DR and DQ, strongly co-occurred, TCR associations were difficult to assign to individual alleles. In a later analysis, HLA-associated TCR beta chains were found to be more clonally expanded and to have lower generation probabilities than equally common non-associated chains. According to a later analysis, most CMV-associated TCR beta chains appeared to be HLA-restricted, and the HLA associations seemed to be driven largely by CMV exposure. A further reported finding was that TCR beta sequences accurately predicted the HLA-A and HLA-B alleles for most subjects in the first cohort. While some public TCRs were present in many individuals, most TCR sequences turned up only very rarely across donors. The cohort was sequenced for TCR beta chains only, and without alpha or paired-chain data the features that could be detected were limited. The authors suggested that the approach could potentially be extended to other disease states and immunological phenotypes. HLA typing was unavailable for some donors at each locus, so association tests used only the typed subset. A later analysis associated 15,000 to 20,000 TCR beta sequences with specific HLA alleles at a false discovery rate of 0.05. Linkage disequilibrium might explain the correlated functional status among segregating V segments, but an unknown experimental factor could not be excluded. Some 16 rarely observed V segments, including chromosome 9 orphons, were excluded from the earlier analysis of several hundred of the donors because counts were too low. In both the original and validation cohorts, the classifier was reported to diagnose cytomegalovirus status with high specificity and sensitivity. Three of the identified cytomegalovirus-associated TCR beta chains were confirmed in vitro to be specific for cytomegalovirus antigens. In a later analysis, TCR association rates were found to vary across HLA loci, with the most associated TCRs seen for DRB1 alleles and the fewest for HLA-C alleles. Sequencing depth was assumed to be roughly uniform across donors in the presence/absence analyses, though that assumption may not hold. The study listed 164 TCR beta chains as associated with cytomegalovirus. An association between a missense DCLRE1C variant and V-gene and J-gene trimming of TCR beta chains was found in a later genetic analysis and replicated in an independent cohort. The 87-base-pair reads could not distinguish some IMGT-functional V segments, including TRBV6-2 and TRBV6-3, so those segments were excluded. The only immune exposure information available for the cohort was CMV serostatus. In a later analysis, several top co-occurrence clusters were reported to appear linked to parvovirus B19, influenza, CMV and Epstein-Barr virus. The sequencing pipeline was judged likely to have produced a cluster of highly shared sequence variants as a technical artifact. A later genetic analysis reported fewer N-insertions in productive TCRs among donors in an Asian-associated ancestry cluster than the approximately 700-donor mean.

The sequence joins TRBV6-1 to TRBJ1-3, and TRBD1 matches 9 of the central bases. Sequenced sample: PBMCs. The source of this sequence is a woman aged 35 to 49 in good health and CMV-seronegative. The sequence in DNA is TGTGCCAGCAGTGAGAAACCACCGGGACAGGGAAAGAGTTTGAGAAACACCATATATTTT. It encodes CASSEKPPGQGKSLRNTIYF.